Below, one T cell receptor beta chain is given with its context. Its antigen remains unknown. Each cDNA got a UMI-containing oligo ligated at its 3' end. An equimolar mix of RC1.1 and RC1.2 primed the beta chain across TRBC1 and TRBC2. MiXCR, run by TCRdb on the UMI-ligation and nested PCR reads, gives a single entry per CDR3 protein. Altogether some 48,000 distinct CDR3 sequences are present, 11% being singletons, with the ten largest covering about 9.4%. Different KT2-to-PBMC ratios were created with a constant PBMC count. The sample originates from a study of quantifying T cell responses using KT2 cells. Study summary: Reverse transcription used primers in the TCR alpha and beta constant regions. The second PCR was a qPCR stopped at a predetermined fluorescence threshold. Study results and caveats: KT2 sequence counts showed saturation when very many KT2 cells were spiked in.

Germline CDR1 MNHNY, CDR2 SVGAGI (reference sequence). Trimming took 8 bases from V and 5 from J, leaving 11 bases between them. CDR3 length: 12 residues. V gene TRBV6-6 combines with J gene TRBJ2-3; a weak D match, TRBD1 (6 bases). The sequence derives from a human donor. The specimen sequenced was PBMCs spiked with cells of the T cell clone KT2. CDR3 nucleotide sequence: TGTGCCAGCCTCATGACAGGAGATACGCAGTATTTT. This gives the protein CASLMTGDTQYF.